This T cell receptor (beta chain) derives from a study of OX40 agonist ivuxolimab in advanced cancers. Whole-study context: Ivuxolimab, an antibody acting as an agonist of OX40 (CD134), was used to treat patients. Three patients, one with hepatocellular carcinoma and two with cutaneous melanoma, responded partially. Participants, 82.7% male, averaged around 60 years of age, ranging from about 23 to 79.

The CDR3 loop spans 14 amino acids. CDR1 MNHEY and CDR2 SMNVEV come from the germline V gene (reference sequence). Trimming removed 0 bases from V and 4 bases from J, with 6 bases in between. This table comes from immunoSEQ multiplex PCR, and its TCRdb copy is limited to in-frame clones, with some not included. Of about 140,000 clones listed, 90% were seen once; the top ten hold around 1%. In the case of this clone: Its antigen is undetermined.

Study-level results: Clonal expansion was seen in CD4+ and CD8+ blood T cells by week 6 at 0.1 to 3.0 mg/kg.

This clonotype was sampled from an adult with an advanced solid tumor such as melanoma, head and neck, liver or kidney cancer. This specimen was CD4+ or CD8+ T cells sorted from blood, taken in a trial of the OX40 agonist ivuxolimab. V is TRBV27 and J is TRBJ2-2; D unresolved. The CDR3 DNA is TGTGCCAGCAGTTTATCTTTGAGCACCGGGGAGCTGTTTTTT. Its translation: CASSLSLSTGELFF.